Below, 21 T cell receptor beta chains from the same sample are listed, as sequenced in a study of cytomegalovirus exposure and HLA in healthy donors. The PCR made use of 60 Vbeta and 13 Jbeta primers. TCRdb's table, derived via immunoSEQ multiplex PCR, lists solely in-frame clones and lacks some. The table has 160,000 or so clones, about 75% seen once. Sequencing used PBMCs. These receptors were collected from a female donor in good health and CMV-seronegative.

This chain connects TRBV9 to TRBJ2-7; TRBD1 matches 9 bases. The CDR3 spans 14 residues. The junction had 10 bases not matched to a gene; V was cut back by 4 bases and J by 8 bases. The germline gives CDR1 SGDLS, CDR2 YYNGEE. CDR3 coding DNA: TGTGCCAGCAGCTCTGGACAGGGGAAAAGGCAGCAGTACTTC. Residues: CASSSGQGKRQQYF.

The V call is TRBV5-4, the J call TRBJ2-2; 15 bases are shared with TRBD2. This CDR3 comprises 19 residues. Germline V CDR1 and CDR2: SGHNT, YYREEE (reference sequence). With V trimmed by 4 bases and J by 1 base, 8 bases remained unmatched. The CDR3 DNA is TGTGCCAGCAGCGCCGGCCAGGGACTAGCGGGAGGGAACACCGGGGAGCTGTTTTTT. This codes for CASSAGQGLAGGNTGELFF.

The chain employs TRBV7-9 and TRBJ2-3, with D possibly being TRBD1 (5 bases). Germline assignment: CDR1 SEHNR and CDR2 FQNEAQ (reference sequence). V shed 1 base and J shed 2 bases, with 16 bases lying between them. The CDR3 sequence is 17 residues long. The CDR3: CASSLGQGPKTTDTQYF. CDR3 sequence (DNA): TGTGCCAGCAGCTTAGGTCAGGGCCCAAAAACCACAGATACGCAGTATTTT.

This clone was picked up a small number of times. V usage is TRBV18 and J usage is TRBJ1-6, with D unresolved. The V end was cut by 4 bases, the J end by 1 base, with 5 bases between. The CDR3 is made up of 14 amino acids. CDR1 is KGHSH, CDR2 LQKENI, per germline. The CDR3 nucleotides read TGTGCCAGCTCACAGAGGTCCTATAATTCACCCCTCCACTTT. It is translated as CASSQRSYNSPLHF.

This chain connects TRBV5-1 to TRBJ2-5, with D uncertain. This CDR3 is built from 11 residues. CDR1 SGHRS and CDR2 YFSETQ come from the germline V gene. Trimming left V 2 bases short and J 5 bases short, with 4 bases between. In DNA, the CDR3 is TGCGCCAGCAGCTTTCGGGAGACCCAGTACTTC. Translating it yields CASSFRETQYF.

CDR3 in amino acids: CASSFSRTGSYEQYF. The CDR3 DNA is TGTGCCAGCAGCTTTAGCAGGACAGGGTCCTACGAGCAGTACTTC. The rearrangement uses TRBV11-2 and TRBJ2-7; 8 bases fit TRBD1. Germline values: CDR1 SGHAT, CDR2 FQNNGV. CDR3 length: 15 amino acids. The ends lost 3 bases at V and 1 base at J; junction bases unmatched: 5.

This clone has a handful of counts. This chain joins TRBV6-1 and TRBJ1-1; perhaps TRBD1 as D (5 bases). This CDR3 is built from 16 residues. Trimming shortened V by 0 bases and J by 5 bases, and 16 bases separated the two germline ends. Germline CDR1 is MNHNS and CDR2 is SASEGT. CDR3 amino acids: CASSEAASGGETEAFF. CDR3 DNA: TGTGCCAGCAGTGAAGCCGCCTCGGGGGGGGAGACTGAAGCTTTCTTT.

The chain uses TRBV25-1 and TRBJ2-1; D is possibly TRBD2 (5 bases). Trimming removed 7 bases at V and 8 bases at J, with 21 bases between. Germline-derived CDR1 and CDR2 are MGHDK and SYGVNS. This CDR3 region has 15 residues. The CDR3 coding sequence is TGTGCCAGCACTCTCGGAGGAAGTATTGTGTATGAGCAGTTCTTC. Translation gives CASTLGGSIVYEQFF.

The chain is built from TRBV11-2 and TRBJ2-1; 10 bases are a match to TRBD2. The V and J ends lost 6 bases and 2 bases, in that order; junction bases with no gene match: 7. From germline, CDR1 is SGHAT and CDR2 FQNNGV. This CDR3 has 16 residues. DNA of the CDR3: TGTGCCAGCAGGGGATCCAGCGGGGGGGCCTACAATGAGCAGTTCTTC. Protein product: CASRGSSGGAYNEQFF.

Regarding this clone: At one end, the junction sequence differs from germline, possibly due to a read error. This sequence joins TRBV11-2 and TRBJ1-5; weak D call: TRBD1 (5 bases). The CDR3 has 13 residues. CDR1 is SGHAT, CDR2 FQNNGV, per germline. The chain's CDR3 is CASSLGQGQPRHF. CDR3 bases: TGTGCCAGCAGCTTAGGGCAGGGCCAGCCCCGGCATTTT.

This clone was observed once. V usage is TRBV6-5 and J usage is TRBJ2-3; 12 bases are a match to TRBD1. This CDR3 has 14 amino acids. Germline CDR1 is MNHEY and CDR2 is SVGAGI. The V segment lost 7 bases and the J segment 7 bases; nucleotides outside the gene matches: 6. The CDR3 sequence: CASTPGQGANTQYF. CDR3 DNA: TGTGCCAGCACCCCGGGACAGGGGGCGAATACGCAGTATTTT.

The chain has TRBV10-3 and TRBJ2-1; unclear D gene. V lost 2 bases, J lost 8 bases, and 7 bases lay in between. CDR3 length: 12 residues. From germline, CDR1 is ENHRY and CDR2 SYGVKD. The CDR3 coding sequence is TGTGCCATCAGTGAGCTCAGCGATGAGCAGTTCTTC. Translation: CAISELSDEQFF.

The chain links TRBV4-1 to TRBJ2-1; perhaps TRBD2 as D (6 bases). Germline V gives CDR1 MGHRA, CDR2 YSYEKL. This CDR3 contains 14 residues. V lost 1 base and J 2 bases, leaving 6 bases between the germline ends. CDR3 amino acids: CASSQGGTYNEQFF. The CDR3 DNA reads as TGCGCCAGCAGCCAAGGCGGGACCTACAATGAGCAGTTCTTC.

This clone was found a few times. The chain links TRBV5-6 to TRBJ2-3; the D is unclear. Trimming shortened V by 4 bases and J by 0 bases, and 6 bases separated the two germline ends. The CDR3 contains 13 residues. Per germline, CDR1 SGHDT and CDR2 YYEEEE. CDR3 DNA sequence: TGTGCCAGCAGCCCTGAGAGCACAGATACGCAGTATTTT. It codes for CASSPESTDTQYF. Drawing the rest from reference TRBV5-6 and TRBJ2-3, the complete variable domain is DAGVTQSPTHLIKTRGQQVTLRCSPKSGHDTVSWYQQALGQGPQFIFQYYEEEERQRGNFPDRFSGHQFPNYSSELNVNALLLGDSALYLCASSPESTDTQYFGPGTRLTVL.

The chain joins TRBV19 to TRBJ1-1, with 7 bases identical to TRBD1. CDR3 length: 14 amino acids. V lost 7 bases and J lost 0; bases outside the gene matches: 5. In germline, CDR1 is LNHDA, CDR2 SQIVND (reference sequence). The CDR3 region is CASTPGTVNTEAFF. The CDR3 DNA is TGTGCCAGTACCCCCGGGACAGTGAACACTGAAGCTTTCTTT.

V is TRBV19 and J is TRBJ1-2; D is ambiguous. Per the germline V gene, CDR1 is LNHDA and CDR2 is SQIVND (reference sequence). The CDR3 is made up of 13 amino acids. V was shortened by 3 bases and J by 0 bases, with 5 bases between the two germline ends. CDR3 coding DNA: TGTGCCAGTAGTATGCCAGCTAACTATGGCTACACCTTC. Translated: CASSMPANYGYTF. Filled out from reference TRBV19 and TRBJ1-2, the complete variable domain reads DGGITQSPKYLFRKEGQNVTLSCEQNLNHDAMYWYRQDPGQGLRLIYYSQIVNDFQKGDIAEGYSVSREKKESFPLTVTSAQKNPTAFYLCASSMPANYGYTFGSGTRLTVV.

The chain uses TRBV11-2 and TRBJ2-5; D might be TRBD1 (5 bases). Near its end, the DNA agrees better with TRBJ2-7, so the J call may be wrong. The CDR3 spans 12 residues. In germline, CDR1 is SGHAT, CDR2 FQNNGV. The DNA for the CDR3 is TGTGCCAGCACCATGACAGTGGACGAGCAGTACTTC. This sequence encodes CASTMTVDEQYF.

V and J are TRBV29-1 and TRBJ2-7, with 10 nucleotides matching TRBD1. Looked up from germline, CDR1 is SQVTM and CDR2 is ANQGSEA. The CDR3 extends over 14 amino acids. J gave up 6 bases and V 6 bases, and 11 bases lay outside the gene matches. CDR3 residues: CSVRTGWTGGEQYF. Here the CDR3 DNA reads TGCAGCGTCAGAACCGGGTGGACAGGGGGCGAGCAGTACTTC.

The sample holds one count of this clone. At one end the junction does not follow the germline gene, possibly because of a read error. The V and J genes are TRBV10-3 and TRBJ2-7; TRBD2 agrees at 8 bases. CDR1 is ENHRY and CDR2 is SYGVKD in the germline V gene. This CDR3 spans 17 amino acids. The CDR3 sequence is CAISEGRTSGLTYEQCF. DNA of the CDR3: TGTGCCATCAGTGAGGGCCGTACTAGCGGCCTGACCTACGAGCAGTGCTTC.

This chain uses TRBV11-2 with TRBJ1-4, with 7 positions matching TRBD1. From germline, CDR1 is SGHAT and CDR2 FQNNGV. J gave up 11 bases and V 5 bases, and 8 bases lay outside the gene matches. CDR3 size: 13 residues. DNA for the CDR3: TGTGCCAGCAGCCCTCAGACAGGGAAGAAACTGTTTTTT. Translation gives CASSPQTGKKLFF. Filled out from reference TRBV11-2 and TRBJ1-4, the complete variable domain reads EAGVAQSPRYKIIEKRQSVAFWCNPISGHATLYWYQQILGQGPKLLIQFQNNGVVDDSQLPKDRFSAERLKGVDSTLKIQPAKLEDSAVYLCASSPQTGKKLFFGSGTQLSVL.

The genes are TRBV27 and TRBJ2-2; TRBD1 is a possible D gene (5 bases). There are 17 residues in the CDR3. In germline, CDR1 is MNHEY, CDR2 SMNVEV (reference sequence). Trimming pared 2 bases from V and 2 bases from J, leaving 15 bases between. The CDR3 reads CASSLGQGHANTGELFF. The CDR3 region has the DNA TGTGCCAGCAGTTTAGGTCAGGGCCACGCTAACACCGGGGAGCTGTTTTTT.